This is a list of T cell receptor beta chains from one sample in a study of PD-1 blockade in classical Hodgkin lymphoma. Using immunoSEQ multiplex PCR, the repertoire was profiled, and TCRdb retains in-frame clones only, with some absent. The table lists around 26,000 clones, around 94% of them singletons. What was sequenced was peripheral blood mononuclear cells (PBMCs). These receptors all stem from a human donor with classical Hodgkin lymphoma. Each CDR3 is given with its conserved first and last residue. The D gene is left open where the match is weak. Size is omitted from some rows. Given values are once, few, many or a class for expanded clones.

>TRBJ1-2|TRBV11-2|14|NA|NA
TGTGCCAGCAGCTTAGACTATAGACTGGGGGGCTACACCTTC
CASSLDYRLGGYTF
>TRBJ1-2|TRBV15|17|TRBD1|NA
TGTGCCACCAGCAGAGGTCCTCGACAGGGGACCCCAGAGGGCTACACCTTC
CATSRGPRQGTPEGYTF
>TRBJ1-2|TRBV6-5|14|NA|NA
TGTGCCAGCAGTTACATGGGGTTTGGGTATGGCTACACCTTC
CASSYMGFGYGYTF
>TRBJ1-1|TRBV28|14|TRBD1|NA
TGTGCCAGCATTAGGACAGGGGTGAACACTGAAGCTTTCTTT
CASIRTGVNTEAFF
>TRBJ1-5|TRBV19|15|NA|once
TGTGCCAGTAGTATAGTGGGGGGGGGCAATCAGCCCCAGCATTTT
CASSIVGGGNQPQHF
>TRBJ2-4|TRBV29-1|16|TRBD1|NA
TGCAGCGTTCGCCTCTGGGATACAGGGGAGTTTAACATTCAGTACTTC
CSVRLWDTGEFNIQYF
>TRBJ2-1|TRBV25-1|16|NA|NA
TGTGCCAGCAGTGAATTCACTAGCCAAAACGACAATGAGCAGTTCTTC
CASSEFTSQNDNEQFF
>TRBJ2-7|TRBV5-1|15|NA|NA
TGCGCCAGCAGCGCCGGACCGAAGAGCTCCTACGAGCAGTACTTC
CASSAGPKSSYEQYF
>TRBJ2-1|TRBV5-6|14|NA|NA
TGTGCCAGCAGCCCCGGGATGACCTACAATGAGCAGTTCTTC
CASSPGMTYNEQFF
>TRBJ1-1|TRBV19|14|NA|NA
TGTGCCAGTAGGGAGTTTTGGGGAACAACTGAAGCTTTCTTT
CASREFWGTTEAFF
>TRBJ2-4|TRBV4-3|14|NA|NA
TGCGCCAGCAGCCAAGTCAACCGGGCCGAAATTCAGTACTTC
CASSQVNRAEIQYF
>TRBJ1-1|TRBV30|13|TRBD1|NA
TGTGCCTCTTGGACAGGGTTTGCCACTGAAGCTTTCTTT
CASWTGFATEAFF
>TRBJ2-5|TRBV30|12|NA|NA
TGTGCCTGGAGTCAGGGGAGGGAGACCCAGTACTTC
CAWSQGRETQYF
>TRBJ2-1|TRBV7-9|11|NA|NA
TGTGCCAGCAGCTTTGATGTGGCGCAGTTCTTC
CASSFDVAQFF
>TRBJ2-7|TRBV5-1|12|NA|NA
TGCGCCAGCAGCACCGGCTCCTACGAGCAGTACTTC
CASSTGSYEQYF
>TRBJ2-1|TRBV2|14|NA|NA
TGTGCCAGCACTCATCGGCTGGTGAACAATGAGCAGTTCTTC
CASTHRLVNNEQFF
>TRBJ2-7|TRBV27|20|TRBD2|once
TGTGCCAGCAGCCCCGGGGGGGGAGCTAGCGGGAGCAGGGGGTCCTACGAGCAGTACTTC
CASSPGGGASGSRGSYEQYF
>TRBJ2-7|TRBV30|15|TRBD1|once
TGTGCCTGGAGTAATCCGGGACAGGGGTATGACGAACAGTACTTC
CAWSNPGQGYDEQYF
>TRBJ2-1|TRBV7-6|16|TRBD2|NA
TGTGCCAGCAGCTTAACCCCGGGAGGGTACTACAATGAGCAGTTCTTC
CASSLTPGGYYNEQFF
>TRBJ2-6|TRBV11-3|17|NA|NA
TGTGCCAGCAGCTTAGATATACGGAGCTCTGGGGCCAACGTCCTGACTTTC
CASSLDIRSSGANVLTF
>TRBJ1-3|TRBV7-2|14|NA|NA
TGTGCCAGCAGCTTAGCGGAGCCTGGAAACACCATATATTTT
CASSLAEPGNTIYF
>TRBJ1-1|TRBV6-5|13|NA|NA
TGTGCCAGCAGTTACGGGCAGGCCACTGAAGCTTTCTTT
CASSYGQATEAFF
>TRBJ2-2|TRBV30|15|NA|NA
TGTGCCTGGAGGGACTGGGGAGGAATCGCCGGGGAGCTGTTTTTT
CAWRDWGGIAGELFF
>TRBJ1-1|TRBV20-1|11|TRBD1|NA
TGCAGTGCTGGGACAGACCTTGAAGCTTTCTTT
CSAGTDLEAFF
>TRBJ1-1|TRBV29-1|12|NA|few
TGCAGCGGGCTCTTGGGGAGGACTGAAGCTTTCTTT
CSGLLGRTEAFF
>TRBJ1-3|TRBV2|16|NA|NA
TGTGCCAGCAGTTTCCGGGCTCCCTGGCAAGGAAACACCATATATTTT
CASSFRAPWQGNTIYF
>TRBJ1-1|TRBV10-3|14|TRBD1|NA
TGTGCCATCGGCCTAGGACAGGGGGCGACTGAAGCTTTCTTT
CAIGLGQGATEAFF
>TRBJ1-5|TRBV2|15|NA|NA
TGTGCCAGCAGTGTTTGGGCCCGGCCCAATCAGCCCCAGCATTTT
CASSVWARPNQPQHF
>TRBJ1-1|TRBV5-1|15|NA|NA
TGCGCCAGCAGCTTGGACGGACAACTTTACTCTGAAGCTTTCTTT
CASSLDGQLYSEAFF
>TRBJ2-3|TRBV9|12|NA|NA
TGTGCCAGCAGCGTAGCCCTAGATACGCAGTATTTT
CASSVALDTQYF
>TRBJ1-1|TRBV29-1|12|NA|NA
TGCAGCGTTCGGCAGGTGAACACTGAAGCTTTCTTT
CSVRQVNTEAFF
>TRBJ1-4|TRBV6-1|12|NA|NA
TGTGCCAGCACGTTGCCTAATGAAAAACTGTTTTTT
CASTLPNEKLFF
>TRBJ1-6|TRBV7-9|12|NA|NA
TGTGCCAGCAGCTTAGGAAGGGGGCCCCTCCACTTT
CASSLGRGPLHF
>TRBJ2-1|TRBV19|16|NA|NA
TGTGCCAGTGGCAGGGACGTACCGAGCTCCTACAATGAGCAGTTCTTC
CASGRDVPSSYNEQFF
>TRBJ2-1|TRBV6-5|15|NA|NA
TGTGCCAGCAGTTACTTCGGGGGCTCCTACAATGAGCAGTTCTTC
CASSYFGGSYNEQFF
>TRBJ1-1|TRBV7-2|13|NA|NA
TGTGCCAGCAGCTTAAAAAGGAACACTGAAGCTTTCTTT
CASSLKRNTEAFF
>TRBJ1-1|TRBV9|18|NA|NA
TGTGCCAGCAGCGTAGTTCCCCCCACCGGGTCCCACGGCACTGAAGCTTTCTTT
CASSVVPPTGSHGTEAFF
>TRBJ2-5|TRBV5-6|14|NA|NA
TGTGCCAGCAGCTTAAGACAGCGCCAAGAGACCCAGTACTTC
CASSLRQRQETQYF
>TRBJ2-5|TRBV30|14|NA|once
TGTGCCTGGAGTTCGCTGCGGTTGGGGGAGACCCAGTACTTC
CAWSSLRLGETQYF
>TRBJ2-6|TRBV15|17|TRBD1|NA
TGTGCCACCAGCCCACGGACAGGGGAGCCTGGGGCCAACGTCCTGACTTTC
CATSPRTGEPGANVLTF
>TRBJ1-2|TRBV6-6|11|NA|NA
TGTGCCAGCAGATCCCAAGGGGGCTACACCTTC
CASRSQGGYTF
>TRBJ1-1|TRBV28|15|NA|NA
TGTGCCAGCAGTTTATCCCTGGGGGTTGGCACTGAAGCTTTCTTT
CASSLSLGVGTEAFF
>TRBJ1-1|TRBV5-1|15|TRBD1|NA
TGCGCCAGCAGCTTGGTGTCGCAGGGGGCGGCTGAAGCTTTCTTT
CASSLVSQGAAEAFF
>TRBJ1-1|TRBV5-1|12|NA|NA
TGCGCCAGGGTCTCAGGGGTAGGTGAAGCTTTCTTT
CARVSGVGEAFF
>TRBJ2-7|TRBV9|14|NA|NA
TGTGCCAGCAGCGTAGATGGGGACATCTACGAGCAGTACTTC
CASSVDGDIYEQYF
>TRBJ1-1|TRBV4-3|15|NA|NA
TGCGCCAGCAGCCAAGTTCCAGGGGTGAACACTGAAGCTTTCTTT
CASSQVPGVNTEAFF
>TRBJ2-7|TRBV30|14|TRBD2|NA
TGTGCCTGGAGTCCGGGACTAGCGGACGGCGAGCAGTACTTC
CAWSPGLADGEQYF
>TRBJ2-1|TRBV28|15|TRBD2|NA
TGTGCCAGCAGTGACCCCGGGACTAGCAAAAATGAGCAGTTCTTC
CASSDPGTSKNEQFF
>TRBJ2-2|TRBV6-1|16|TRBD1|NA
TGTGCCAGCAGTGGCCGGACAGGGGAGATAACCGGGGAGCTGTTTTTT
CASSGRTGEITGELFF
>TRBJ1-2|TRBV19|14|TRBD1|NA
TGTGCCAGTAGCCCGGACAGGGGGCACTATGGCTACACCTTC
CASSPDRGHYGYTF
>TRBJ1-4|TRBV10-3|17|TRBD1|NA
TGTGCCATCAGTGAGGAGCACCGGGACAGGGGTCTCGAAAAACTGTTTTTT
CAISEEHRDRGLEKLFF
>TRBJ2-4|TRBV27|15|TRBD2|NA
TGTGCCAGCGGCCGGGGGGAGCTAGCCAAAAACATTCAGTACTTC
CASGRGELAKNIQYF
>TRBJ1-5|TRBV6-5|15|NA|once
TGTGCCAGCAGCCCCTCGACAGGCTTGAATCAGCCCCAGCATTTT
CASSPSTGLNQPQHF
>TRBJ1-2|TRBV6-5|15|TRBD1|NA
TGTGCCAGCAGACCACAGGGGGCTGTACGGTATGGCTACACCTTC
CASRPQGAVRYGYTF